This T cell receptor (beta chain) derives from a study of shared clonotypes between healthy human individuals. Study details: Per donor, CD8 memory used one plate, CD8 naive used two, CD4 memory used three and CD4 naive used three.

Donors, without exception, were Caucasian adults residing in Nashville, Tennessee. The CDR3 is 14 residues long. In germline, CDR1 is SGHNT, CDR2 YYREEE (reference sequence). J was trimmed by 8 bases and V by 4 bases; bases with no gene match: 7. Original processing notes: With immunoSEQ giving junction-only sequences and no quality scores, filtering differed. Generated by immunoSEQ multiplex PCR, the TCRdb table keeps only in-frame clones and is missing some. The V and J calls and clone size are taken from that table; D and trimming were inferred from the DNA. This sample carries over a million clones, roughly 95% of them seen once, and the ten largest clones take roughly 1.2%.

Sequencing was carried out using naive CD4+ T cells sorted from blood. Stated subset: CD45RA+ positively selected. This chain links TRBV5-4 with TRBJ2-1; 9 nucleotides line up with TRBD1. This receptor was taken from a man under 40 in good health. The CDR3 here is CASSTPTGGDEQFF. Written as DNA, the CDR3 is TGTGCCAGCAGCACCCCGACAGGGGGTGATGAGCAGTTCTTC. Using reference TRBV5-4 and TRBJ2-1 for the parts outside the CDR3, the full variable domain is ETGVTQSPTHLIKTRGQQVTLRCSSQSGHNTVSWYQQALGQGPQFIFQYYREEENGRGNFPPRFSGLQFPNYSSELNVNALELDDSALYLCASSTPTGGDEQFFGPGTRLTVL.